One T cell receptor (beta chain) is described in this entry. As yet, its antigen is unknown. PCR was performed using 60 Vbeta and 13 Jbeta primers. The repertoire was sequenced with immunoSEQ multiplex PCR; TCRdb's copy has only in-frame clones and lacks some. The sample shows about 180,000 clones, about 80% of them seen only once. This entry belongs to a study of cytomegalovirus exposure and HLA in healthy donors. Study context: As an earlier analysis found, 180 million or so T cells yielded about 100 million unique TCR beta sequences. The study's findings and limits: Some V segments could not be told apart, so they were left out, TRBV6-2 and TRBV6-3 among them. Later on, analysis showed that most CMV-associated TCR beta chains appeared to be HLA-restricted. Several of the most significant clusters appeared, in a later analysis, to be linked to common viral pathogens.

Trimming shortened V by 5 bases and J by 0 bases, and 15 bases separated the two germline ends. CDR1 is SGHTA, CDR2 FQGNSA, per germline. The CDR3 is 16 residues long. Sequenced material: PBMCs. The chain has TRBV7-2 and TRBJ2-3, with D maybe TRBD1 (5 bases). The clonotype originates from a man aged 35 to 55 in good health and CMV-seronegative. CDR3 sequence: CASSPWTPTSTDTQYF. The CDR3 DNA reads TGTGCCAGCAGCCCTTGGACACCTACTAGCACAGATACGCAGTATTTT.